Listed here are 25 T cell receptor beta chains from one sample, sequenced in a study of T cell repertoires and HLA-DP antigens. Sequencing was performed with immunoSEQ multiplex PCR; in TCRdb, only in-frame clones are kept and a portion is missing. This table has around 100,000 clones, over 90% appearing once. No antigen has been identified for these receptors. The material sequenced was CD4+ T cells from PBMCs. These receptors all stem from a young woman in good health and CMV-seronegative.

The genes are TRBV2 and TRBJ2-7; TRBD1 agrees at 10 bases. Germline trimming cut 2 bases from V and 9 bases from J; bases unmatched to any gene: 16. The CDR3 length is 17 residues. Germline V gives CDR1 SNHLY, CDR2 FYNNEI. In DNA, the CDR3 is TGTGCCAGCAGTGAATTGTTTATTAGGGGGACAGGGGTTAGGCAGTACGTC. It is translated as CASSELFIRGTGVRQYV.

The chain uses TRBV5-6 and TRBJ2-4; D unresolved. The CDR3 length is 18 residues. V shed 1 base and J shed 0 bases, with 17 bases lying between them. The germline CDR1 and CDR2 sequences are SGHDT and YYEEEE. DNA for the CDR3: TGTGCCAGCAGCTTGAGCCGGGCGGCAAGTGGAGCCAAAAACATTCAGTACTTC. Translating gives CASSLSRAASGAKNIQYF.

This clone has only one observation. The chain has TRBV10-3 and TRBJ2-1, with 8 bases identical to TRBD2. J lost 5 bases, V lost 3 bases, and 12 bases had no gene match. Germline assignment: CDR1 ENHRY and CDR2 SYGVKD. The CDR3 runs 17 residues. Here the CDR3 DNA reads TGTGCCATCAGTGATGTTAGCGGGACGATGGTGGACAATGAGCAGTTCTTC. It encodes CAISDVSGTMVDNEQFF.

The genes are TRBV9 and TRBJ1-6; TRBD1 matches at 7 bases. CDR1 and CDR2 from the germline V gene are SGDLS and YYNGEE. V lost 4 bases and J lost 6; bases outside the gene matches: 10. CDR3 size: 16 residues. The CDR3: CASSPRGGAGNSPLHF. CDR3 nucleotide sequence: TGTGCCAGCAGCCCCAGAGGGGGCGCCGGTAATTCACCCCTCCACTTT.

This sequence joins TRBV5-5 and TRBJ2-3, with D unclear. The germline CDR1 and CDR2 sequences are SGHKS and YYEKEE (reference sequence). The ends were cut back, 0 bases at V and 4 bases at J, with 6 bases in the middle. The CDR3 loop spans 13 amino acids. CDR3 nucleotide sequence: TGTGCCAGCAGCTTGGGAGTTTCAGATACGCAGTATTTT. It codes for CASSLGVSDTQYF.

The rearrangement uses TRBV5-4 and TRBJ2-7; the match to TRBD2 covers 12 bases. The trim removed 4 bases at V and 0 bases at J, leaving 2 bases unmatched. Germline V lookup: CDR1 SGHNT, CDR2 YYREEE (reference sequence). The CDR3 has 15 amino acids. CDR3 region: CASSLGLAGSYEQYF. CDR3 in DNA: TGTGCCAGCAGCCTGGGACTAGCGGGCTCCTACGAGCAGTACTTC.

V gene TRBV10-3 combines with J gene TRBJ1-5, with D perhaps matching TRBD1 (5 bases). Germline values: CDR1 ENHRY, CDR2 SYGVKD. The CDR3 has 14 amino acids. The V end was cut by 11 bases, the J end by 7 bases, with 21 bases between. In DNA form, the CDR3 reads TGTGCCTCCTCCCGGGAGGGGAGAATCCAGCCCCAGCATTTT. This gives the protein CASSREGRIQPQHF.

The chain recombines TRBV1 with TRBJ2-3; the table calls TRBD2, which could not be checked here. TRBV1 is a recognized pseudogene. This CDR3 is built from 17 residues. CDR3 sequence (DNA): TGCACCAGCAGCCGAGCTTCTAGCGGGAGGTGCACAGATACGCAGTATTTT. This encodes CTSSRASSGRCTDTQYF.

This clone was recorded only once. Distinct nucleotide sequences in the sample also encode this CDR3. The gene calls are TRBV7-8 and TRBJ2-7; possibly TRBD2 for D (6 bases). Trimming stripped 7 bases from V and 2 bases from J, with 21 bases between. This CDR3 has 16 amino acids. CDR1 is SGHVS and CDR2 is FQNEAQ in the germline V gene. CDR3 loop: CASTHRRGQAAYEQYF. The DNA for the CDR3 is TGTGCCAGCACCCATAGGAGGGGTCAGGCGGCCTACGAGCAGTACTTC.

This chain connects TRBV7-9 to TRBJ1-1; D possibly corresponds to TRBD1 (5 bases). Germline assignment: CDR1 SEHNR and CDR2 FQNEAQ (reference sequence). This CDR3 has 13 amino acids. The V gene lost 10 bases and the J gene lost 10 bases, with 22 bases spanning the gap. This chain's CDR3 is CATTQLGGRGAFF. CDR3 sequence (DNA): TGTGCCACCACCCAGCTGGGGGGAAGGGGAGCTTTCTTT.

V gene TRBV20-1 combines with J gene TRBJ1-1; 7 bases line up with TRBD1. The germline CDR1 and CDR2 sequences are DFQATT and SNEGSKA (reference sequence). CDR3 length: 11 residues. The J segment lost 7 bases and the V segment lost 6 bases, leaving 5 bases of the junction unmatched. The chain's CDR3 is CSAEQGGEAFF. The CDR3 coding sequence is TGCAGTGCCGAGCAGGGGGGTGAAGCTTTCTTT.

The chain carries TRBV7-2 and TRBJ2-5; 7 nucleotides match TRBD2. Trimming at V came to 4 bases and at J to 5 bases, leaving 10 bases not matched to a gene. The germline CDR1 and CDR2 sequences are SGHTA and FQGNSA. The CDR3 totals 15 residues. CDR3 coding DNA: TGTGCCAGCAGCTCCAGCGGGACTCCCGAGGAGACCCAGTACTTC. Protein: CASSSSGTPEETQYF.

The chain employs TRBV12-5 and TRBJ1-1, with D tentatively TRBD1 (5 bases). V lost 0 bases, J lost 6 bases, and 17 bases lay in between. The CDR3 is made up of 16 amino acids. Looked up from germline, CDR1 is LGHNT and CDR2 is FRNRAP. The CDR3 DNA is TGTGCTAGTGGTTTGGTACTGAGGGGCCGGGCCCCTGAAGCTTTCTTT. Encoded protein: CASGLVLRGRAPEAFF.

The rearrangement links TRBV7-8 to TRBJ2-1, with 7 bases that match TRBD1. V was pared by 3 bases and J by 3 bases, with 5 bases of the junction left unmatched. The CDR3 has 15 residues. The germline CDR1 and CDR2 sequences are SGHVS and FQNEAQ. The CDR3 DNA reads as TGTGCCAGCAGCTTGGGACAGCTAATCTACAATGAGCAGTTCTTC. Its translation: CASSLGQLIYNEQFF.

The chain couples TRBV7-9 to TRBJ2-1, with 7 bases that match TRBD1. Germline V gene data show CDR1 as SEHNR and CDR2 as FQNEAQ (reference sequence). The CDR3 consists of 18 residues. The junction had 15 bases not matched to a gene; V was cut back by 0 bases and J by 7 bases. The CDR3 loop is CASSLARLTGRDWNEQFF. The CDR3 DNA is TGTGCCAGCAGCTTAGCGCGGTTGACAGGGAGAGATTGGAATGAGCAGTTCTTC. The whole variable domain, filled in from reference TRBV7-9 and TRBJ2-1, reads DTGVSQNPRHKITKRGQNVTFRCDPISEHNRLYWYRQTLGQGPEFLTYFQNEAQLEKSRLLSDRFSAERPKGSFSTLEIQRTEQGDSAMYLCASSLARLTGRDWNEQFFGPGTRLTVL.

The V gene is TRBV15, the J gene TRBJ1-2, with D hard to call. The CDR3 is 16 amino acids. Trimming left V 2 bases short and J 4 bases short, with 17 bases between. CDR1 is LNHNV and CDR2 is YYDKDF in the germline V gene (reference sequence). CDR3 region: CATSRLGLGIGYGYTF. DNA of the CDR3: TGTGCCACCAGCAGACTAGGGCTAGGGATCGGCTATGGCTACACCTTC. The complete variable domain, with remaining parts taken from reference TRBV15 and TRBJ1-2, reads DAMVIQNPRYQVTQFGKPVTLSCSQTLNHNVMYWYQQKSSQAPKLLFHYYDKDFNNEADTPDNFQSRRPNTSFCFLDIRSPGLGDTAMYLCATSRLGLGIGYGYTFGSGTRLTVV.

The CDR3 sequence: CASTFTPEVGELFF. The CDR3 nucleotides read TGCGCCAGCACCTTTACCCCAGAGGTCGGGGAGCTGTTTTTT. The rearrangement uses TRBV5-1 and TRBJ2-2; no firm D call. The ends were cut back, 6 bases at V and 7 bases at J, with 16 bases in the middle. The CDR3 consists of 14 residues. Germline V gene lookup returns CDR1 SGHRS and CDR2 YFSETQ.

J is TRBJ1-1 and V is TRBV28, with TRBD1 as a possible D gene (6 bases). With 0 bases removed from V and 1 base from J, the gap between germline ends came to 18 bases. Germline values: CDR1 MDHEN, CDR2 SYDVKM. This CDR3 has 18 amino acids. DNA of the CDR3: TGTGCCAGCAGTTTATGGAAATGGGGAACAGGGAAGAACACTGAAGCTTTCTTT. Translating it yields CASSLWKWGTGKNTEAFF.

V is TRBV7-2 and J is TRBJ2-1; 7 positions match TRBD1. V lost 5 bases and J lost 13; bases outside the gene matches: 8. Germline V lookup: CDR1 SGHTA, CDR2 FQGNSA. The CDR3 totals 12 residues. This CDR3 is CASSATGTAQFF. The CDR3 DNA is TGTGCCAGCAGCGCCACCGGGACAGCCCAGTTCTTC.

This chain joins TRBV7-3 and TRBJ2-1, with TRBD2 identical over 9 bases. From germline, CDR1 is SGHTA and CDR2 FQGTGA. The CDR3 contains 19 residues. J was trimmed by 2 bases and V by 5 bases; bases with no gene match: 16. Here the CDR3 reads CASSPKGSRAGGAYNEQFF. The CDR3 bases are TGTGCCAGCAGCCCGAAAGGTAGTAGAGCGGGAGGCGCCTACAATGAGCAGTTCTTC.

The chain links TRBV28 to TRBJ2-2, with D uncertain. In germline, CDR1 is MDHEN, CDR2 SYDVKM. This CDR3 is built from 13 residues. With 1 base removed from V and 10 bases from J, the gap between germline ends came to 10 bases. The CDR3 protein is CASSLSGPKELFF. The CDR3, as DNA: TGTGCCAGCAGTTTATCCGGGCCCAAGGAGCTGTTTTTT.

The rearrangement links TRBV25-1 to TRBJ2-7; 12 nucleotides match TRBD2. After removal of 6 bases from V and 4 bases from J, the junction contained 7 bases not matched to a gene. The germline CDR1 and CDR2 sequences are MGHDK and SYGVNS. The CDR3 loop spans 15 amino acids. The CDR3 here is CASSPQLAGGYEQYF. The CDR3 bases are TGTGCCAGCAGCCCCCAACTAGCGGGAGGATACGAGCAGTACTTC.

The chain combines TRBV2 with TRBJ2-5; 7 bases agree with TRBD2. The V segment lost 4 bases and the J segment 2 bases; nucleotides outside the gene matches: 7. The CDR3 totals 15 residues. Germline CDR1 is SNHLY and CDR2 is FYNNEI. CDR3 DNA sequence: TGTGCCAGCAGTGTATGGGCGGGGGATCAAGAGACCCAGTACTTC. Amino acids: CASSVWAGDQETQYF.

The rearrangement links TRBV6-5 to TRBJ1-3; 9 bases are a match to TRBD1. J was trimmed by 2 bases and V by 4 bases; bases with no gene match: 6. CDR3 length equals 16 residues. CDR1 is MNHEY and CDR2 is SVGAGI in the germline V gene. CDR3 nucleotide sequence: TGTGCCAGCAGTTCGGGGACAGGGAGGCCTGGAAACACCATATATTTT. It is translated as CASSSGTGRPGNTIYF.

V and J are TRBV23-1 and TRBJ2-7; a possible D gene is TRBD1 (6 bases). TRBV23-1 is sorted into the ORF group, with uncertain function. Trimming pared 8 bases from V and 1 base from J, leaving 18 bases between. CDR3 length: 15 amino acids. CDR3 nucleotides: TGCGCCAGCCCCTGGGCAGGGGTGTTGTCCTACGAGCAGTACGTC. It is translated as CASPWAGVLSYEQYV.